Listed below are T cell receptor beta chains from one sample, sequenced in a study of OX40 agonist ivuxolimab in advanced cancers. This table comes from immunoSEQ multiplex PCR, and its TCRdb copy is limited to in-frame clones, with some not included. The data show 45,000 to 55,000 clones, 83% seen once. The source was CD4+ or CD8+ T cells sorted from blood, collected in a trial of the OX40 agonist ivuxolimab. These receptors originate from an adult with an advanced solid tumor such as melanoma, head and neck, liver or kidney cancer. CDR3s include the opening cysteine and the closing phenylalanine or tryptophan. The order of the fields is CDR3 DNA, CDR3 protein, clone size, J gene, D gene, V gene, CDR3 length. D genes are given only for firm matches. The listing skips clone size in some rows; elsewhere it reads once, few, many or a size class.

cdr3_nt: TGTGCCAGCAGTGAAGCCGCGTACTTCCATGGCTACACCTTC; cdr3_aa: CASSEAAYFHGYTF; clone_size: NA; j_call: TRBJ1-2; d_call: NA; v_call: TRBV6-1; cdr3_length: 14
cdr3_nt: TGTGCCAGCAGCACCAGCGGGGGGGCCTACAATGAGCAGTTCTTC; cdr3_aa: CASSTSGGAYNEQFF; clone_size: NA; j_call: TRBJ2-1; d_call: TRBD2; v_call: TRBV5-4; cdr3_length: 15
cdr3_nt: TGTGCCAGCAGCCAGGGACTAGCGGGGACAGATACGCAGTATTTT; cdr3_aa: CASSQGLAGTDTQYF; clone_size: once; j_call: TRBJ2-3; d_call: TRBD2; v_call: TRBV9; cdr3_length: 15
cdr3_nt: TGTGCCAGCAGTGAATGGGGGCAGGTCAATCAGCCCCAGCATTTT; cdr3_aa: CASSEWGQVNQPQHF; clone_size: NA; j_call: TRBJ1-5; d_call: NA; v_call: TRBV2; cdr3_length: 15
cdr3_nt: TGCGCCAGCAGCTTGGAGGGGGGGGCCCCCTCCGGGGAGCTGTTTTTT; cdr3_aa: CASSLEGGAPSGELFF; clone_size: NA; j_call: TRBJ2-2; d_call: NA; v_call: TRBV5-1; cdr3_length: 16
cdr3_nt: TGTGCCAGCAGCTTAGAAGGGCATACCCCGCAGTATTTT; cdr3_aa: CASSLEGHTPQYF; clone_size: NA; j_call: TRBJ2-3; d_call: NA; v_call: TRBV7-9; cdr3_length: 13
cdr3_nt: TGTGCCAGCAGCAAAGCGGGAGGGAGCTACGAGCAGTACTTC; cdr3_aa: CASSKAGGSYEQYF; clone_size: NA; j_call: TRBJ2-7; d_call: NA; v_call: TRBV21-1; cdr3_length: 14
cdr3_nt: TGTGCCATCAGTGAGGGGAGGAGGGAGTACTTC; cdr3_aa: CAISEGRREYF; clone_size: NA; j_call: TRBJ2-7; d_call: NA; v_call: TRBV10-3; cdr3_length: 11
cdr3_nt: TGTGCCAGCAGTGCGATTCGGGGAATGAACACTGAAGCTTTCTTT; cdr3_aa: CASSAIRGMNTEAFF; clone_size: NA; j_call: TRBJ1-1; d_call: NA; v_call: TRBV6-1; cdr3_length: 15
cdr3_nt: TGTGCCAGCAGCTTAGGGGGCGAGGGGAGCGGGGAGCTGTTTTTT; cdr3_aa: CASSLGGEGSGELFF; clone_size: few; j_call: TRBJ2-2; d_call: NA; v_call: TRBV11-2; cdr3_length: 15
cdr3_nt: TGTGCCAGCAGGAAGGAGTATAGCAATCAGCCCCAGCATTTT; cdr3_aa: CASRKEYSNQPQHF; clone_size: NA; j_call: TRBJ1-5; d_call: NA; v_call: TRBV2; cdr3_length: 14
cdr3_nt: TGTGCCAGCAGCTTCTCAGACCGTCACGAGCAGTACTTC; cdr3_aa: CASSFSDRHEQYF; clone_size: NA; j_call: TRBJ2-7; d_call: NA; v_call: TRBV7-9; cdr3_length: 13
cdr3_nt: TGTGCCAGCAGTGGGTACAGGGGGCCGTATAGCAATCAGCCCCAGCATTTT; cdr3_aa: CASSGYRGPYSNQPQHF; clone_size: NA; j_call: TRBJ1-5; d_call: TRBD1; v_call: TRBV2; cdr3_length: 17
cdr3_nt: TGCGCCAGCAGCTTACAGGGGGTTCCCTGGGAGCAGTACTTC; cdr3_aa: CASSLQGVPWEQYF; clone_size: NA; j_call: TRBJ2-7; d_call: TRBD1; v_call: TRBV5-1; cdr3_length: 14
cdr3_nt: TGTGCCAGCAGCCAGGCGGGGGTGGAGACCCAGTACTTC; cdr3_aa: CASSQAGVETQYF; clone_size: NA; j_call: TRBJ2-5; d_call: TRBD2; v_call: TRBV4-2; cdr3_length: 13
cdr3_nt: TGTGCCAGCAGTGAAAACAGGGGAACGGATGGCTACACCTTC; cdr3_aa: CASSENRGTDGYTF; clone_size: NA; j_call: TRBJ1-2; d_call: TRBD1; v_call: TRBV6-1; cdr3_length: 14
cdr3_nt: TGTGCCAGCTCGGTACAGACAGGGGCCTACAATGAGCAGTTCTTC; cdr3_aa: CASSVQTGAYNEQFF; clone_size: once; j_call: TRBJ2-1; d_call: TRBD1; v_call: TRBV6-6; cdr3_length: 15
cdr3_nt: TGTGCCTGGAACGGGGGTTCCACTGAAGCTTTCTTT; cdr3_aa: CAWNGGSTEAFF; clone_size: NA; j_call: TRBJ1-1; d_call: NA; v_call: TRBV30; cdr3_length: 12
cdr3_nt: TGTGCCAGCAGGGGCGGGACTGAAGCTTTCTTT; cdr3_aa: CASRGGTEAFF; clone_size: NA; j_call: TRBJ1-1; d_call: NA; v_call: TRBV6-1; cdr3_length: 11
cdr3_nt: TGCGCCAGCAGCTTGGTTTTTGGGGGGGGGCCAGTCGGGGAGCTGTTTTTT; cdr3_aa: CASSLVFGGGPVGELFF; clone_size: NA; j_call: TRBJ2-2; d_call: NA; v_call: TRBV5-1; cdr3_length: 17